Described below is a single TCR beta chain sequence and its context. This clonotype has a handful of counts. Its antigen remains unidentified. The input lacks base qualities; no much larger clone sits a single base away. The sample originates from a study of glioma-infiltrating T cells (dated by TCRdb to between 2015 and 2016). Describing the broader study: The study sequenced TCR alpha- and beta-chain repertoires from glioma tissue, from non-neoplastic brain tissue and from matched peripheral blood mononuclear cells. The paired cohort comprised three low-grade glioma patients, roughly 8 primary glioblastoma patients and three non-glioma patients contributing non-neoplastic brain tissue. To measure how far tissue and blood T-cell populations diverged, each tissue-infiltrating repertoire was compared against the peripheral blood repertoire of the same patient.

The iRepertoire nested amplicon-rescue multiplex PCR (arm-PCR) platform was used to amplify TCR alpha and beta CDR3 regions from RNA. The input for one-step reverse transcription and amplification was about 100-450 ng of tissue mRNA or PBMC total RNA. Following bead purification, Illumina adapters were added through a secondary multiplex PCR, and the libraries were then gel-purified between 200 and 400 bp. The libraries contained internal 6-nucleotide barcodes that were used for demultiplexing. Sequencing of libraries was performed on an Illumina MiSeq with 2x220 or 2x250 nucleotide paired-end reads. In the authors' own workflow: Paired reads were merged with FLASH 1.2.11 and aligned to the GRCh37 human genome with BWA-MEM before extracting TRA and TRB reads. V and J assignment used an IMGT-derived reference of cassette sequences and CDR3 motifs that included pseudogenes. Reads were translated in three frames, and productive CDR3s were defined as those with a C...FGXG motif and no stop codons. Clonotypes were defined as unique combinations of V-J cassette pair and CDR3 amino acid sequence. Filtering of reads was based on Hamming distance, with the threshold set by the sequence error rate of each sample in mapped regions. TCRdb reprocessed the public reads (quality trimming at Q25 with fastp, clone calling with MiXCR) and kept in-frame beta chains. Rows merge per CDR3 protein into single entries with the most common DNA and genes. Here the V and J calls rest on TCRdb's processing, not on the authors' analysis. This sample gives 100,000 to 150,000 distinct CDR3 sequences in total; 24% of them show up just once. The biggest ten clones account for around a quarter of the sample.

Study-level results and caveats: Very few CDR3 sequences were shared between tissue and blood, attributed to high CDR3 diversity and limited sampling. Group comparisons were based on small numbers of patients: three non-neoplastic, three low-grade glioma and several glioblastoma patients. VJ-independent divergence between tissue and blood was lower than expected in non-neoplastic patients but higher than expected in all gliomas, particularly low-grade gliomas.

From the cysteine up to the phenylalanine, the CDR3 has a length of 13 residues. The retained sequence is limited to the CDR3, 39 bases, with the frame set at the first base. Between the V and J ends, shortened by 2 bases and 2 bases respectively, the junction contains 6 bases. Via the germline V gene, CDR1 is KGHSH and CDR2 LQKENI. Sequencing was done on a sample of glioma tissue, nonneoplastic brain tissue, or PBMCs (not recorded which). The TCR sequence derives from a human donor with low-grade glioma or glioblastoma, undergoing nonglioma brain surgery, or in good health (not recorded which). This sequence uses TRBV18 and TRBJ1-2, with no confident D gene call. The DNA is TGTGCCAGCTCACCAGCGGACAACTATGGCTACACCTTC. This yields the protein CASSPADNYGYTF.